This record covers a single T cell receptor beta chain. This CDR3 comprises 16 residues. The V gene lost 2 bases and the J gene lost 0 bases, with 13 bases spanning the gap. Germline V lookup: CDR1 MDHEN, CDR2 SYDVKM. Method: immunoSEQ multiplex PCR; TCRdb's copy keeps in-frame clones and lacks some. Among tens of thousands of clones listed, 60% to 80% were seen once. The source of the sample is a study of control samples from healthy donors and cancer patients. This sequence originates from a male donor with melanoma. The sample was formalin-fixed, paraffin-embedded tissue. The chain is built from TRBV28 and TRBJ1-2, with D maybe TRBD1 (6 bases). The CDR3, as DNA: TGTGCCAGCAGTTTACCAGGGACATTAGCTAACTATGGCTACACCTTC. Protein: CASSLPGTLANYGYTF.